Listed below are T cell receptor beta chains from one sample, sequenced in a study of blood T cell repertoires in COVID-19. Generated by immunoSEQ multiplex PCR, the TCRdb table keeps only in-frame clones and is missing some. Among about 130,000 clones listed, approximately 90% were seen once. The sample was peripheral blood. These receptors originate from an elderly woman with acute or convalescent COVID-19. CDR3s include the opening cysteine and the closing phenylalanine or tryptophan. Each record gives: CDR3 DNA, CDR3 protein, clone size, D gene, J gene, V gene. A D gene is named only where the DNA matches it firmly. Where a row states a size, it is once, few, many or the class of an expanded clone; other rows omit it.

TGTGCCAGCAGCACCTCGACAGCGGGTAATGAAAAACTGTTTTTT,CASSTSTAGNEKLFF,.,.,TRBJ1-4,TRBV9
TGCGCCAGCAGCTGGGAGGGTTCGAAGGAAAAACTGTTTTTT,CASSWEGSKEKLFF,.,.,TRBJ1-4,TRBV5-1
TGCGCCAGCAGCCAAACCGAGATGAGCAATCAGCCCCAGCATTTT,CASSQTEMSNQPQHF,.,.,TRBJ1-5,TRBV4-1
TGTGCCAGCAGCGCTACAGGGGGCCCTGGAAACACCATATATTTT,CASSATGGPGNTIYF,.,TRBD1,TRBJ1-3,TRBV2
TGTGCCAGCAGCTTAAGTGGGGCAGGGGGCGGCTACGAGCAGTACTTC,CASSLSGAGGGYEQYF,.,TRBD1,TRBJ2-7,TRBV7-2
TGTGCCAGCTCACCAAGTACAGGGGGTATCGGGGCTTTCTTT,CASSPSTGGIGAFF,once,TRBD1,TRBJ1-1,TRBV18
TGTGCCAGCAGCCACTCCTACGAGCAGTACTTC,CASSHSYEQYF,once,.,TRBJ2-7,TRBV21-1
TGTGCCAGCAGTAAGGGACTAGCGGAAATTAGCTCCTACAATGAGCAGTTCTTC,CASSKGLAEISSYNEQFF,.,TRBD2,TRBJ2-1,TRBV2
TGTGCCAGCAGCCTAAGGGGACTGAAATACAATGAGCAGTTCTTC,CASSLRGLKYNEQFF,.,.,TRBJ2-1,TRBV11-2
TGTGCCAGCAAGGGCGGAGCGGAGCCATACAATGAGCAGTTCTTC,CASKGGAEPYNEQFF,.,.,TRBJ2-1,TRBV28
TGTGCCATCAGTGAGCGACAGATTAACTATGGCTACACCTTC,CAISERQINYGYTF,.,.,TRBJ1-2,TRBV10-3
TGCGCCAGCAGCCCCCCGCTAGTCGGGGATGAGCAGTTCTTC,CASSPPLVGDEQFF,.,.,TRBJ2-1,TRBV5-1
TGTGCCAGCAGTGAAGACCAGGGTCGTGAAAAACTGTTTTTT,CASSEDQGREKLFF,.,.,TRBJ1-4,TRBV6-1
TGTGCCAGCAGCCAAAGGACAGGGGACGTGACCAAAAACATTCAGTACTTC,CASSQRTGDVTKNIQYF,.,TRBD1,TRBJ2-4,TRBV4-2
TGTGCCAGCAGCCAAAACAGGGCGGAGACCCAGTACTTC,CASSQNRAETQYF,once,.,TRBJ2-5,TRBV3-1/TRBV3-2
TGTGCCAGCAGTGAAACTACAGGGTTGGGCTACACCTTC,CASSETTGLGYTF,few,.,TRBJ1-2,TRBV6-1
TGCGCCAGCAGCTTGGCGCCTAGCGGGAGTGGGGGGACCCAGTACTTC,CASSLAPSGSGGTQYF,.,TRBD2,TRBJ2-5,TRBV5-1
TGTGCCAGCAGCAAAACAGGGGTCGCCCAATACAATGAGCAGTTCTTC,CASSKTGVAQYNEQFF,.,TRBD1,TRBJ2-1,TRBV6-2/TRBV6-3
TGTGCCAGCAGTTCGAGCTTGACAGGCAGTAATGAAAAACTGTTTTTT,CASSSSLTGSNEKLFF,few,.,TRBJ1-4,TRBV2
TGTGCCAGCAGTCGAGGGAAAAGAGAAAAACTGTTTTTT,CASSRGKREKLFF,few,.,TRBJ1-4,TRBV6-5
TGTGCCAGCAGCGGCCTCAGGGGGCAGAATGGCTACACCTTC,CASSGLRGQNGYTF,.,TRBD1,TRBJ1-2,TRBV2
TGTGCCAGTAGTATAGTGACAGGGCGCTACGAGCAGTACTTC,CASSIVTGRYEQYF,once,TRBD1,TRBJ2-7,TRBV19
TGTGCCAGCAGCCTCGGGACAGGGAACCAAGAGACCCAGTACTTC,CASSLGTGNQETQYF,.,TRBD1,TRBJ2-5,TRBV3-1/TRBV3-2
TGTGCCAGCAGGTCCAGGGTGCGTGGCTACACCTTC,CASRSRVRGYTF,.,.,TRBJ1-2,TRBV27
TGCGCCAGCAGCTCCGGACAGTTTAATGAAAAACTGTTTTTT,CASSSGQFNEKLFF,.,.,TRBJ1-4,TRBV5-1
TGTGCCAGTAGGCGCCTAGAGGGCACCGGGGAGCTGTTTTTT,CASRRLEGTGELFF,.,.,TRBJ2-2,TRBV19
TGTGCCAGCAGCAAAGAAGTGGAGACTAGCGGGGGGTGGGGCACAGATACGCAGTATTTT,CASSKEVETSGGWGTDTQYF,.,.,TRBJ2-3,TRBV21-1
TGTGCCAGCACTAGGGGTGGTGGGGCTTTTTCCTACGAGCAGTACTTC,CASTRGGGAFSYEQYF,.,.,TRBJ2-7,TRBV5-5
TGTGCCAGCCGACGGACTGGACAGGCCCCTTATGGCTACACCTTC,CASRRTGQAPYGYTF,.,TRBD1,TRBJ1-2,TRBV28
TGTGCCACCGAGGAGGGAGTATCCTACGAGCAGTACTTC,CATEEGVSYEQYF,.,.,TRBJ2-7,TRBV24-1
TGTGCCAGTAGTATAGAGGCAGCGGTCGGGAGGGCGTCTAGTTACACCGGGGAGCTGTTTTTT,CASSIEAAVGRASSYTGELFF,.,TRBD2,TRBJ2-2,TRBV19
TGTGCCAGCAGTTTGGGGGGGATCTTGAACACCTTC,CASSLGGILNTF,.,.,TRBJ1-2,TRBV28
TGTGCCAGCAGCTTAGGCGCGCCAGGGAGAAACACCATATATTTT,CASSLGAPGRNTIYF,.,.,TRBJ1-3,TRBV7-8
TGTGCCAGTAGTAGGACTAGCCTTCATCCAGATACGCAGTATTTT,CASSRTSLHPDTQYF,.,TRBD2,TRBJ2-3,TRBV19
TGTGCCAGCAGTGACACTAGCGGGGGGCCCGGTACGCAGTATTTT,CASSDTSGGPGTQYF,.,TRBD2,TRBJ2-3,TRBV6-1
TGTGCCAGCACCGCGGACAGGATTGGGAGCTATGGCTACACCTTC,CASTADRIGSYGYTF,.,TRBD1,TRBJ1-2,TRBV28
TGCAGCTTAGTACAGGTAGTGGGTACTGAAGCTTTCTTT,CSLVQVVGTEAFF,.,.,TRBJ1-1,TRBV29-1
TGTGCCAGCAGAGAGCTAGCGGGAGGAACCTACGAGCAGTACTTC,CASRELAGGTYEQYF,.,TRBD2,TRBJ2-7,TRBV6-6
TGTGCCAGCAGCTTAAGGATCACGGGGGGCGCATCCTATGGCTACACCTTC,CASSLRITGGASYGYTF,.,.,TRBJ1-2,TRBV11-2
TGTGCCAGCAGCCCGGGACAGGGAAGAGCCTACGAGCAGTACTTC,CASSPGQGRAYEQYF,.,TRBD1,TRBJ2-7,TRBV3-1/TRBV3-2
TGCAGCGTTGGTCGGGGTCAAGATCAGCCCCAGCATTTT,CSVGRGQDQPQHF,once,.,TRBJ1-5,TRBV29-1
TGTGCCACCTCTCTAGTGGGACAGGGAAACACCATATATTTT,CATSLVGQGNTIYF,.,TRBD1,TRBJ1-3,TRBV15
TGTGCCGAAACGACAGGGACCTACGAGCAGTACTTC,CAETTGTYEQYF,.,TRBD1,TRBJ2-7,TRBV7-3
TGTGCCAGCACTACAGGGTGGACTGAAGCTTTCTTT,CASTTGWTEAFF,.,.,TRBJ1-1,TRBV6-5
TGTGCCAGCAGGGGAAGTAGGGGGCGTAATGAAAAACTGTTTTTT,CASRGSRGRNEKLFF,.,TRBD1,TRBJ1-4,TRBV6-5
TGTGCCAGCTCGCGGGACAGCCAAGAGACCCAGTACTTC,CASSRDSQETQYF,.,.,TRBJ2-5,TRBV18
TGCGCCAGCAGCTTCTATCAGGGGAACACTGAAGCTTTCTTT,CASSFYQGNTEAFF,.,.,TRBJ1-1,TRBV5-1
TGTGCCAGCAGCCCCTATGGAGGCCGCTCTGGAAACACCATATATTTT,CASSPYGGRSGNTIYF,.,.,TRBJ1-3,TRBV3-1/TRBV3-2
TGTGCCAGCAGGGACAGGGGCTACGAGCAGTACTTC,CASRDRGYEQYF,.,TRBD1,TRBJ2-7,TRBV12-3/TRBV12-4
TGTGCCAGCAGTGGGACAGGTTACTCTGGAAACACCATATATTTT,CASSGTGYSGNTIYF,.,TRBD1,TRBJ1-3,TRBV2
TGTGCCAGCAGTTTGGGGACAGGGGGCCATTCACCCCTCCACTTT,CASSLGTGGHSPLHF,.,TRBD1,TRBJ1-6,TRBV27
TGTGCCAGCAGCTTACCGGGACAGGGAACCTATGGCTACACCTTC,CASSLPGQGTYGYTF,.,TRBD1,TRBJ1-2,TRBV5-4
TGTGCCAGCAGCGGGGGACAGTACACCGGGGAGCTGTTTTTT,CASSGGQYTGELFF,.,TRBD1,TRBJ2-2,TRBV9